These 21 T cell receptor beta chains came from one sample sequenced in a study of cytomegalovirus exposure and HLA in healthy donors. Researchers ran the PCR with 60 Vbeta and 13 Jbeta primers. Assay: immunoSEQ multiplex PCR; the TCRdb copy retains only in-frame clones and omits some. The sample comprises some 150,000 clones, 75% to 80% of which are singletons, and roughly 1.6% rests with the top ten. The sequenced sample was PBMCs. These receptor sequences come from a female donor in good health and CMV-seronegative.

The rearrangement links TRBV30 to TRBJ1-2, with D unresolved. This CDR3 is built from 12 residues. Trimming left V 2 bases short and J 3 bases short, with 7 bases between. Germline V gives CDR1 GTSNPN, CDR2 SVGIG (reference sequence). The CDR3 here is CAWSPQDYGYTF. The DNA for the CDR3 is TGTGCCTGGAGTCCCCAGGACTATGGCTACACCTTC.

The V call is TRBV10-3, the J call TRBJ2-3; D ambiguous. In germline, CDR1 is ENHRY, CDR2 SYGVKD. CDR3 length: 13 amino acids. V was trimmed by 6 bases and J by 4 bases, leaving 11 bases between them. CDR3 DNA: TGTGCCATCAGGACCGTCCTAGCAGATACGCAGTATTTT. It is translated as CAIRTVLADTQYF.

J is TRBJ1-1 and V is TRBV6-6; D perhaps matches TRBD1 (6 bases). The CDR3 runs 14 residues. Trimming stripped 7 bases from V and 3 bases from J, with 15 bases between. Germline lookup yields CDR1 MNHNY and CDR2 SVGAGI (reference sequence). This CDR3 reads CASTPRGGDTEAFF. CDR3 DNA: TGTGCCAGCACACCAAGAGGGGGAGACACTGAAGCTTTCTTT.

Here the CDR3 reads CASSLAQGASGANVLTF. CDR3 coding DNA: TGTGCCAGCAGTTTGGCACAGGGGGCCTCTGGGGCCAACGTCCTGACTTTC. The chain joins TRBV27 to TRBJ2-6; 9 bases align to TRBD1. Losses at the gene ends were 3 bases for V and 0 bases for J; bases not matched to a gene: 3. This CDR3 region has 17 residues. Germline values: CDR1 MNHEY, CDR2 SMNVEV (reference sequence).

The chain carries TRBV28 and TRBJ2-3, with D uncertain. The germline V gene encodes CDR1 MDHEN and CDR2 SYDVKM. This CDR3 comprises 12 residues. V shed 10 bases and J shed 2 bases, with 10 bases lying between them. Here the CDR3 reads CATTSVTDTQYF. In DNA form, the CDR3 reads TGTGCCACCACCTCGGTCACAGATACGCAGTATTTT. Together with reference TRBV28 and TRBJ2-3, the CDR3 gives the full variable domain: DVKVTQSSRYLVKRTGEKVFLECVQDMDHENMFWYRQDPGLGLRLIYFSYDVKMKEKGDIPEGYSVSREKKERFSLILESASTNQTSMYLCATTSVTDTQYFGPGTRLTVL.

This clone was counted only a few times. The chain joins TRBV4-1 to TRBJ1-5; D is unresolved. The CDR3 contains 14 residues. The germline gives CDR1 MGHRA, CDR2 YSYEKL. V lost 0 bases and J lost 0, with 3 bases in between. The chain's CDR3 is CASSQDNSNQPQHF. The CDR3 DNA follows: TGCGCCAGCAGCCAAGATAATAGCAATCAGCCCCAGCATTTT.

The CDR3 DNA sequence: TGTGCCAGCAGCCCCCAGGCGGGGGAGCAGTTCTTC. Its translation is CASSPQAGEQFF. This chain uses TRBV7-3 with TRBJ2-1, with a weak D call TRBD2 (6 bases). The germline CDR1 and CDR2 sequences are SGHTA and FQGTGA. The germline V and J ends were trimmed by 5 bases and 10 bases, with 12 bases remaining between them. This CDR3 is 12 amino acids long.

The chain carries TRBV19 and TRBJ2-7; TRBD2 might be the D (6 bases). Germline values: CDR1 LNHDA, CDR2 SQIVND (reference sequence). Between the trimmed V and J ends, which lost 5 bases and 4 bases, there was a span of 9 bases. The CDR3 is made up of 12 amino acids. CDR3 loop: CASSFGGYEQYF. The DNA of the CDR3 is TGTGCCAGTAGTTTCGGGGGTTACGAGCAGTACTTC.

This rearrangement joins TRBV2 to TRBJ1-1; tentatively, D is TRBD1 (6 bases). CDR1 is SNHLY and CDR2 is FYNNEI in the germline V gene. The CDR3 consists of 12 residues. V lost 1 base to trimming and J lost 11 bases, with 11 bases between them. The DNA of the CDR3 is TGTGCCAGCAGTGAAGAAGGGGGTAGGGCTTTCTTT. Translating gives CASSEEGGRAFF. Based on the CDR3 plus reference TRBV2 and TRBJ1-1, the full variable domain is EPEVTQTPSHQVTQMGQEVILRCVPISNHLYFYWYRQILGQKVEFLVSFYNNEISEKSEIFDDQFSVERPDGSNFTLKIRSTKLEDSAMYFCASSEEGGRAFFGQGTRLTVV.

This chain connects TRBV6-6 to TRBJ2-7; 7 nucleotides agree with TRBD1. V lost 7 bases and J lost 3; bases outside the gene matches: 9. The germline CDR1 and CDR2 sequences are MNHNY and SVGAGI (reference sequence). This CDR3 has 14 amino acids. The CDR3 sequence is CASTGQMIDYEQYF. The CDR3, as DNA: TGTGCCAGCACGGGACAGATGATAGACTACGAGCAGTACTTC.

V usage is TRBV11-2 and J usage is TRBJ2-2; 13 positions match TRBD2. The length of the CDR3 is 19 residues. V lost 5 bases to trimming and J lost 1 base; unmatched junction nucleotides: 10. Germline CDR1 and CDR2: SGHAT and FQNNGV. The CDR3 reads CASSPRLAGGLRNTGELFF. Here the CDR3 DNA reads TGTGCCAGCAGCCCGCGACTAGCGGGGGGCCTCAGGAACACCGGGGAGCTGTTTTTT.

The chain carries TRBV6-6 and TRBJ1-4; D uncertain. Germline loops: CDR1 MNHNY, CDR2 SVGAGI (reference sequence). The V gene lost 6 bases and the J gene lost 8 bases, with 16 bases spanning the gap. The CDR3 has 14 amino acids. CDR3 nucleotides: TGTGCCAGCAGGACCGGGAGGGAGAAAGAAAAACTGTTTTTT. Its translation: CASRTGREKEKLFF.

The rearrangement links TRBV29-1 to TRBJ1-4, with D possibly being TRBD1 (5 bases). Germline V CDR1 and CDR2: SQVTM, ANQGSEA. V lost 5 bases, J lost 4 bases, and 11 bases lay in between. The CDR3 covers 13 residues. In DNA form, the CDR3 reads TGCAGCGTTTTGGACACTATTAATGAAAAACTGTTTTTT. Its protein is CSVLDTINEKLFF.

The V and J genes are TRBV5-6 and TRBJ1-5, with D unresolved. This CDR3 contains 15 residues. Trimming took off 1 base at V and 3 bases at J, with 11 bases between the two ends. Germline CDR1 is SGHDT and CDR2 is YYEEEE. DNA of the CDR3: TGTGCCAGCAGCTTGATGGGCCAGGTCAATCAGCCCCAGCATTTT. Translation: CASSLMGQVNQPQHF.

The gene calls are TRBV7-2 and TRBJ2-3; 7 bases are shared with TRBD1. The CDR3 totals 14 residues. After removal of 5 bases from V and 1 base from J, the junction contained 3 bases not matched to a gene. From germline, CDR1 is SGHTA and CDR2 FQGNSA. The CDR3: CASSIQGGTDTQYF. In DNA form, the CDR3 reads TGTGCCAGCAGCATCCAGGGGGGCACAGATACGCAGTATTTT.

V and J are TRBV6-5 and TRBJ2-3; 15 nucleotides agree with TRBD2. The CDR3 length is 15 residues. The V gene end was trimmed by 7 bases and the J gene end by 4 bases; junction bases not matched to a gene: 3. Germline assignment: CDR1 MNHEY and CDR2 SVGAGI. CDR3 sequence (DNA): TGTGCCAGCAAACGGACTAGCGGGAGGGCAGATACGCAGTATTTT. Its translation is CASKRTSGRADTQYF.

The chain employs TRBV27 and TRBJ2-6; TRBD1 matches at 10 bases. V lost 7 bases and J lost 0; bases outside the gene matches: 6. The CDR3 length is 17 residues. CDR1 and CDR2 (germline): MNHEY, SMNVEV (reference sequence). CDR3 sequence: CASTPGQGSSGANVLTF. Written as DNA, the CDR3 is TGTGCCAGCACCCCGGGACAGGGGAGCTCTGGGGCCAACGTCCTGACTTTC.

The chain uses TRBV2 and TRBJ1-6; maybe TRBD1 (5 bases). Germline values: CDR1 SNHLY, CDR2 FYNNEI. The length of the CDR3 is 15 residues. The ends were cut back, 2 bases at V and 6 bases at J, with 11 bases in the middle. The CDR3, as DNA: TGTGCCAGCAGTGAAACAGGATTCGTTAATTCACCCCTCCACTTT. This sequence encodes CASSETGFVNSPLHF.

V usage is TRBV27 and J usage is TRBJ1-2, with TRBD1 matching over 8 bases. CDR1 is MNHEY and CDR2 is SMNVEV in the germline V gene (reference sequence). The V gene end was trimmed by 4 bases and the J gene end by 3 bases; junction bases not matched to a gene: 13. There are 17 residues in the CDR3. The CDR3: CASSSYQPTGAYYGYTF. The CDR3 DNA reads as TGTGCCAGCAGTTCCTACCAACCGACAGGGGCCTACTATGGCTACACCTTC.

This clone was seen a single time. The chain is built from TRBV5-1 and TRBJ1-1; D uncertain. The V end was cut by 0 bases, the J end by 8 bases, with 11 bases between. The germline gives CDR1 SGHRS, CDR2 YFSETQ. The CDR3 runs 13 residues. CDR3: CASSLAGVWEAFF. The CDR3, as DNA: TGCGCCAGCAGCTTGGCCGGGGTTTGGGAAGCTTTCTTT. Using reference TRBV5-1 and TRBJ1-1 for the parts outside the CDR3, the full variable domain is KAGVTQTPRYLIKTRGQQVTLSCSPISGHRSVSWYQQTPGQGLQFLFEYFSETQRNKGNFPGRFSGRQFSNSRSEMNVSTLELGDSALYLCASSLAGVWEAFFGQGTRLTVV.

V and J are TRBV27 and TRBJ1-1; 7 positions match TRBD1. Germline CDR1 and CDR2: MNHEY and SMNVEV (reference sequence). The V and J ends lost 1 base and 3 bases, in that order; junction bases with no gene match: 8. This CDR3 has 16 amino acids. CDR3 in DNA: TGTGCCAGCAGTTTATTATGGGACAGTGGCTACACTGAAGCTTTCTTT. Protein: CASSLLWDSGYTEAFF.